The 4 T cell receptor beta chains presented below share a single source sample, sequenced in a study of blood T cell repertoires in COVID-19. Profiled with immunoSEQ multiplex PCR; TCRdb holds only in-frame clones, not every one. Here the sample spans under 150,000 clones, over 70% being singletons. Specimen: peripheral blood. The receptor source for this set is a man aged 80 or over with acute or convalescent COVID-19.

The count of this clone is one. The chain recombines TRBV3-1 (or the pseudogene TRBV3-2) with TRBJ1-6, with a tentative D call TRBD1 (6 bases). The CDR3 has 16 residues. Germline values: CDR1 LGHDT, CDR2 YNNKEL (reference sequence). The V end was cut by 1 base, the J end by 6 bases, with 13 bases between. The CDR3: CASSQGGQAPNSPLHF. CDR3 bases: TGTGCCAGCAGCCAAGGGGGGCAGGCCCCTAATTCACCCCTCCACTTT.

V usage is TRBV19 and J usage is TRBJ1-1; 9 nucleotides agree with TRBD1. Germline CDR1 and CDR2: LNHDA and SQIVND (reference sequence). V lost 4 bases to trimming and J lost 1 base; unmatched junction nucleotides: 7. The CDR3 has 16 amino acids. The CDR3 loop reads CASSNRGQNGNTEAFF. In DNA form, the CDR3 reads TGTGCCAGTAGTAACAGGGGGCAGAATGGGAACACTGAAGCTTTCTTT.

This chain uses TRBV27 with TRBJ2-3; TRBD1 aligns across 9 bases. The junction had 10 bases not matched to a gene; V was cut back by 4 bases and J by 5 bases. The CDR3 loop spans 16 amino acids. Germline V gene sequence: CDR1 MNHEY, CDR2 SMNVEV (reference sequence). DNA for the CDR3: TGTGCCAGCAGTTCGAACAGGGGGCGCGCAAGAGATACGCAGTATTTT. This sequence encodes CASSSNRGRARDTQYF.

This sequence joins TRBV7-3 and TRBJ1-1; 7 bases match TRBD1. The J segment lost 3 bases and the V segment lost 2 bases, leaving 6 bases of the junction unmatched. The CDR3 length is 15 residues. Looked up from germline, CDR1 is SGHTA and CDR2 is FQGTGA. The DNA of the CDR3 is TGTGCCAGCAGCTTATCAGGGGGACGAGACACTGAAGCTTTCTTT. Translating gives CASSLSGGRDTEAFF.